Described below is a single T cell receptor (beta chain) sequence and its context. The data were obtained in a study of blood T cell repertoires in COVID-19. The CDR3 is made up of 13 amino acids. The V segment lost 8 bases and the J segment 4 bases; nucleotides outside the gene matches: 5. Germline-derived CDR1 and CDR2 are MDHEN and SYDVKM. The protocol was immunoSEQ multiplex PCR, while the TCRdb copy is restricted to in-frame clones and leaves out a portion. Of 250,000 to 350,000 clones in the sample, 87% were seen once. The sequencing input was PBMCs or T cells enriched from blood (not recorded which). The chain combines TRBV28 with TRBJ2-7, with TRBD2 matching over 10 bases. This receptor was obtained from a woman aged 40-49 years who had recovered from COVID-19. Here the CDR3 reads CASVIAGGYEQYF. The CDR3 region has the DNA TGTGCCAGCGTCATAGCGGGAGGATACGAGCAGTACTTC.